This T cell receptor beta chain comes out of a study of T-cell memory formation after mild COVID-19. Study results and caveats: The CD4+ clones that contracted clustered mainly within CM and EM, and the CD8+ clones concentrated in EMRA. That cross-reactive memory joined was suggested by some responding clones appearing in pre-infection memory. Clones that contracted from day 15 to 85 were balanced CD4/CD8, while later expanders leaned CD4+.

TCR alpha and TCR beta cDNA libraries carrying sample barcodes and UMIs came from 5'RACE with constant-segment primers. MiXCR was run by TCRdb on the 5' RACE reads, yielding one entry per CDR3 protein. Altogether some 57,000 distinct CDR3 sequences are present, 10% to 15% being singletons, with the ten largest covering around 23%. CDR1 SGHTA and CDR2 FQGNSA come from the germline V gene. This CDR3 region has 13 residues. Details on this clonotype: What it binds is unknown. An end of the junction differs from the germline gene, which may be a read error.

The V call is TRBV7-2, the J call TRBJ1-1; D is uncertain. Sequenced sample: PBMCs or a T cell subset sorted from them (not recorded which). The TCR was taken from a man aged 18-30 years who had mild COVID-19 (a few samples of this study predate the infection). Cell type and time point are not known. The CDR3: CARSLVLDTEAFF. The CDR3 DNA reads as TGTGCCAGAAGCTTAGTTTTGGACACTGAAGCTTTCTTT.